This TCR beta chain was sequenced for a study of T cells expressing NK-cell markers. Study overall: The authors sequenced eight donors, of whom seven were HCMV-seropositive and one was seronegative.

The germline V gene encodes CDR1 SGHRS and CDR2 YFSETQ. This CDR3 has 14 residues. With the 5' RACE reads reprocessed, TCRdb shows one record per CDR3 protein and no DNA. Reported are 550,000 to 600,000 distinct CDR3 sequences; the ten largest clones contain 3.5% to 4.5%. The receptor's source is a man younger than 35 in good health. The chain uses TRBV5-1 and TRBJ2-3; TCRdb outputs TRBD2, but without DNA this stays unchecked. The specimen sequenced was blood T cells: a sorted CD56 or NKG2C T cell subset, CD4+ or CD8+ T cells, or bulk PBMC T cells (not recorded which). The CDR3 sequence: CASSREGLPDTQYF.